These 17 T cell receptor beta chains originate from one sample sequenced in a study of T cell repertoires in cytomegalovirus infection (dated by TCRdb to the late 2010s). The run used an Illumina HiSeq 1500. The public reads were reprocessed in TCRdb via fastp at Q25 and MiXCR, keeping in-frame beta chains. Each entry is one CDR3 protein sequence, shown with its most common DNA and genes. This sample has hundreds of thousands of distinct CDR3 sequences in its table, and roughly a sixth of those were observed once. More than 10% of the sample is in the top ten clones. Source material: PBMCs. The receptors here all came from a human donor in good health (CMV status not recorded). Some clones in this sample may be carry-over from other donors' samples.

The J gene is TRBJ2-3, the V gene TRBV20-1; possibly TRBD1 for D (6 bases). The CDR3 is 13 residues long. Trimming cost V 3 bases and J 5 bases, with 12 bases left between them. CDR1 DFQATT and CDR2 SNEGSKA come from the germline V gene (reference sequence). The CDR3 is CSASLTGIDTQYF. As DNA, the CDR3 is TGCAGTGCTAGCCTCACAGGGATAGATACGCAGTATTTT.

This clonotype was counted at least ten times. The genes are TRBV7-9 and TRBJ1-5; the D is unclear. The CDR3 extends over 15 amino acids. Trimming removed 5 bases at V and 0 bases at J, with 11 bases between. From germline, CDR1 is SEHNR and CDR2 FQNEAQ (reference sequence). CDR3 sequence: CASSRESDSNQPQHF. The CDR3 nucleotides are TGTGCCAGCAGCCGCGAATCAGATAGCAATCAGCCCCAGCATTTT. Full variable domain (outside the CDR3, taken from reference TRBV7-9 and TRBJ1-5): DTGVSQNPRHKITKRGQNVTFRCDPISEHNRLYWYRQTLGQGPEFLTYFQNEAQLEKSRLLSDRFSAERPKGSFSTLEIQRTEQGDSAMYLCASSRESDSNQPQHFGDGTRLSIL.

This clonotype was recorded many times. The chain uses TRBV7-6 and TRBJ2-3; D call uncertain. Trimming took off 5 bases at V and 2 bases at J, with 14 bases between the two ends. This CDR3 contains 15 residues. Germline V gene sequence: CDR1 SGHVS, CDR2 FNYEAQ. CDR3 in DNA: TGTGCCAGCAGCCAAACTACCCTTTCCACAGATACGCAGTATTTT. This encodes CASSQTTLSTDTQYF.

CDR3 protein: CASSFRGGGTGELFF. The CDR3 DNA sequence: TGCGCCAGCAGCTTCCGTGGGGGGGGCACCGGGGAGCTGTTTTTT. V is TRBV5-1 and J is TRBJ2-2, with TRBD2 matching 7 bases. Germline V gene data show CDR1 as SGHRS and CDR2 as YFSETQ. V shed 2 bases, J shed 4 bases, and the junction held 5 bases outside the gene matches. The CDR3 has 15 amino acids.

This chain joins TRBV20-1 and TRBJ2-1; tentatively, D is TRBD2 (7 bases). V dropped 0 bases and J dropped 0 bases, with 12 bases sitting between them. CDR3 length: 16 amino acids. The V gene's germline CDR1 is DFQATT and CDR2 SNEGSKA (reference sequence). This chain's CDR3 is CSARDPRGASYNEQFF. The CDR3 DNA reads TGCAGTGCTAGAGATCCCCGGGGGGCCTCCTACAATGAGCAGTTCTTC.

This rearrangement joins TRBV7-9 to TRBJ1-6; no clear D. Trimming removed 1 base from V and 9 bases from J, with 4 bases in between. Germline V gives CDR1 SEHNR, CDR2 FQNEAQ (reference sequence). This CDR3 region has 12 residues. This CDR3 reads CASSLVASPLHF. CDR3 bases: TGTGCCAGCAGCTTAGTTGCTTCACCCCTCCACTTT.

This clonotype was seen only a few times. The J gene is TRBJ2-3, the V gene TRBV29-1; D is unclear. The V and J ends lost 0 bases and 1 base respectively, with 14 bases between them. Germline V lookup: CDR1 SQVTM, CDR2 ANQGSEA. This CDR3 region has 16 residues. The CDR3 nucleotides read TGCAGCGTTGAAGATCTGGGTCAGCGACGCACAGATACGCAGTATTTT. This encodes CSVEDLGQRRTDTQYF.

This rearrangement joins TRBV7-6 to TRBJ2-3; D possibly corresponds to TRBD1 (6 bases). Deletions cut 0 bases from V and 0 bases from J, with 10 bases between. Germline V CDR1 and CDR2: SGHVS, FNYEAQ. The CDR3 totals 16 residues. In DNA form, the CDR3 reads TGTGCCAGCAGCTTAGCCGGTCAGGGGAGCACAGATACGCAGTATTTT. Protein product: CASSLAGQGSTDTQYF.

This rearrangement joins TRBV20-1 to TRBJ1-1; 7 positions match TRBD1. The junction had 6 bases not matched to a gene; V was cut back by 3 bases and J by 5 bases. This CDR3 spans 13 amino acids. Germline CDR1 DFQATT, CDR2 SNEGSKA (reference sequence). Here the CDR3 DNA reads TGCAGTGCTAGGACAGGGAGAGGAACTGAAGCTTTCTTT. Protein: CSARTGRGTEAFF.

This clonotype has more than one count but fewer than ten. The chain links TRBV2 to TRBJ1-4; TRBD1 is a possible D gene (5 bases). This CDR3 has 14 residues. Trimming shortened V by 6 bases and J by 7 bases, and 15 bases separated the two germline ends. CDR1 and CDR2 from the germline V gene are SNHLY and FYNNEI. Here the CDR3 DNA reads TGTGCCAGCAGCCGACAGTCTGGCGGTGAAAAACTGTTTTTT. Translating it yields CASSRQSGGEKLFF.

This chain uses TRBV20-1 with TRBJ1-3; D not resolved. CDR1 is DFQATT and CDR2 is SNEGSKA in the germline V gene (reference sequence). This CDR3 is 15 amino acids long. V was shortened by 0 bases and J by 0 bases, with 9 bases between the two germline ends. The CDR3 bases are TGCAGTGCTAGAGATCCAGGCAACTCTGGAAACACCATATATTTT. Its translation: CSARDPGNSGNTIYF.

This chain joins TRBV20-1 and TRBJ1-2; maybe TRBD1 (5 bases). The CDR3 extends over 12 amino acids. Between the trimmed V and J ends, which lost 3 bases and 4 bases, there was a span of 9 bases. CDR1 and CDR2 (germline): DFQATT, SNEGSKA (reference sequence). The CDR3 protein is CSASKQGYGYTF. CDR3 DNA sequence: TGCAGTGCTAGTAAGCAGGGCTATGGCTACACCTTC.

In this sample, this clonotype turned up many times. This sequence joins TRBV6-6 and TRBJ1-5; D is undetermined. The germline V gene encodes CDR1 MNHNY and CDR2 SVGAGI (reference sequence). V was cut by 4 bases and J by 4 bases, with 8 bases left in between. This CDR3 has 13 residues. The CDR3 loop reads CASSWTENQPQHF. The CDR3 DNA follows: TGTGCCAGCAGTTGGACCGAGAATCAGCCCCAGCATTTT.

With regard to this clonotype: This may be a read error, as it is one base from a much larger clone. Since no conserved phenylalanine or tryptophan closes the CDR3, a read error is the likely cause. The rearrangement links TRBV7-2 to TRBJ1-2; D is unresolved. The germline V gene has CDR1 SGHTA and CDR2 FQGNSA. Trimming stripped 8 bases from V and 4 bases from J, with 26 bases between. The CDR3 is 17 amino acids. The CDR3, as DNA: TGTGCCAGCCCCGATGGAAGACTGGCCGAGGGAGTCTATGGCTACACCTAC. Encoded protein: CASPDGRLAEGVYGYTY.

This clonotype appeared a few times. V is TRBV5-1 and J is TRBJ2-5; either TRBD1 or TRBD2 may fit D (6 bases each). V lost 0 bases and J 4 bases, leaving 10 bases between the germline ends. This CDR3 region has 14 residues. The germline V gene encodes CDR1 SGHRS and CDR2 YFSETQ. CDR3 sequence reads: CASSLGGARETQYF. DNA of the CDR3: TGCGCCAGCAGCTTGGGGGGGGCTCGAGAGACCCAGTACTTC. Full variable domain (outside the CDR3, taken from reference TRBV5-1 and TRBJ2-5): KAGVTQTPRYLIKTRGQQVTLSCSPISGHRSVSWYQQTPGQGLQFLFEYFSETQRNKGNFPGRFSGRQFSNSRSEMNVSTLELGDSALYLCASSLGGARETQYFGPGTRLLVL.

In this sample, this clonotype turned up a few times. The chain recombines TRBV28 with TRBJ1-2; D is unclear. Germline lookup yields CDR1 MDHEN and CDR2 SYDVKM. Trimming pared 5 bases from V and 8 bases from J, leaving 18 bases between. The CDR3 has 14 residues. Here the CDR3 reads CASSVSFFGYGYTF. For the CDR3, the DNA is TGTGCCAGCAGTGTATCTTTTTTTGGGTACGGCTACACCTTC.

The chain joins TRBV28 to TRBJ2-1, with 11 bases fitting TRBD1. The CDR3 has 19 amino acids. Germline V CDR1 and CDR2: MDHEN, SYDVKM. V shed 4 bases, J shed 6 bases, and the junction held 17 bases outside the gene matches. The CDR3 nucleotides are TGTGCCAGCAGTTCCTTTTTGGACAGGGGGCCTCTGGGCGGCAATGAGCAGTTCTTC. Translation: CASSSFLDRGPLGGNEQFF. Full variable domain (outside the CDR3, taken from reference TRBV28 and TRBJ2-1): DVKVTQSSRYLVKRTGEKVFLECVQDMDHENMFWYRQDPGLGLRLIYFSYDVKMKEKGDIPEGYSVSREKKERFSLILESASTNQTSMYLCASSSFLDRGPLGGNEQFFGPGTRLTVL.